This T cell receptor beta chain was sequenced in a study of immune characterization of retroperitoneal liposarcoma (dated by TCRdb to the late 2010s). The CDR3 measures 15 amino acids from cysteine to phenylalanine. Only the CDR3 region is kept as DNA, spanning 45 bases read in frame from base 1. V and J are truncated by 5 bases and 4 bases respectively, leaving an intervening sequence of 15 bases. CDR1 and CDR2, looked up from the germline V gene (reference sequence), are SGHAT and FQDESV. The protocol used for the library was PCR. Instrument on record: NextSeq 500. Through fastp at Q25 and MiXCR, TCRdb rebuilt clones from the public reads, retaining in-frame beta chains. Rows are unified per CDR3 protein, each entry keeping the most common DNA and genes. This sample has about 11,000 distinct CDR3 sequences in its table, and 45% to 50% of those were observed once. 8% to 13% of the sample is in the top ten clones.

For this clonotype: Its antigen is unknown. No qualities accompany the bases; no much larger clone lies one base away.

This receptor chain uses TRBV11-1 and TRBJ2-1; the D region is possibly TRBD1 or TRBD2, each matching across 5 bases. This sequence originates from a female donor with retroperitoneal liposarcoma. Sequenced sample: tumor tissue. The CDR3 reads as follows: CASSPRREGYNEQFF. The sequenced DNA is TGTGCCAGCAGCCCCCGGCGAGAGGGGTACAATGAGCAGTTCTTC. Reference TRBV11-1 and TRBJ2-1 proteins supply the regions before and after the CDR3; the full variable domain is: EAEVAQSPRYKITEKSQAVAFWCDPISGHATLYWYRQILGQGPELLVQFQDESVVDDSQLPKDRFSAERLKGVDSTLKIQPAELGDSAMYLCASSPRREGYNEQFFGPGTRLTVL.